The rows below give T cell receptor beta chains drawn from one sample of a study of OX40 agonist ivuxolimab in advanced cancers. Some clones are missing from TCRdb's copy, which holds only in-frame ones; the method was immunoSEQ multiplex PCR. The table lists some 70,000 clones, approximately 80% of them singletons. This sample comprised CD4+ or CD8+ T cells sorted from blood, obtained in a trial of the OX40 agonist ivuxolimab. The receptors were sampled from an adult with an advanced solid tumor such as melanoma, head and neck, liver or kidney cancer. Both conserved end residues are part of each CDR3. The D gene is left open where the match is weak. Clone size, where shown, is once, few, many, or a class for clones that have expanded.

D	V	J	size	length	DNA	CDR3
NA	TRBV5-5	TRBJ1-4	NA	15	TGTGCCAGCAGCTTGAGGACGGCCCCTAATGAAAAACTGTTTTTT	CASSLRTAPNEKLFF
NA	TRBV29-1	TRBJ2-1	NA	12	TGCAGCGTTTCTATAACCGGGACTGTGCAGTTCTTC	CSVSITGTVQFF
TRBD1	TRBV18	TRBJ2-5	once	13	TGTGCCAGCCTTGCCTACAGGGGAGAGACCCAGTACTTC	CASLAYRGETQYF
NA	TRBV21-1	TRBJ2-3	NA	16	TGTGCCAGCACCAAGACAGGGGAAAGGGGCCCAGATACGCAGTATTTT	CASTKTGERGPDTQYF
TRBD1	TRBV19	TRBJ2-5	NA	13	TGTGCCAGTAGTGGGGGACAGCAAGAGACCCAGTACTTC	CASSGGQQETQYF
TRBD1	TRBV19	TRBJ2-2	NA	15	TGTGCCAGTAACAACGACAGGGGAATTGGCGGGGAGCTGTTTTTT	CASNNDRGIGGELFF
NA	TRBV27	TRBJ2-5	NA	15	TGTGCCAGCCAACCTGGCAGGCCCAACCAAGAGACCCAGTACTTC	CASQPGRPNQETQYF
NA	TRBV30	TRBJ2-5	NA	11	TGTGCCTGGAGTTCATGGGAGACCCAGTACTTC	CAWSSWETQYF
TRBD2	TRBV4-2	TRBJ2-3	few	17	TGTGCCAGCAGCCAAGAGTCGACTAGCGGGGGTGGGTATACGCAGTATTTT	CASSQESTSGGGYTQYF
NA	TRBV19	TRBJ2-1	NA	13	TGTGCCAGTAGTAGTTGGGGCGGAAATGAGCAGTTCTTC	CASSSWGGNEQFF
NA	TRBV5-1	TRBJ2-6	few	16	TGCGCCAGCAGCTGGGGCAGCCACTCTGGGGCCAACGTCCTGACTTTC	CASSWGSHSGANVLTF
TRBD2	TRBV11-2	TRBJ2-1	NA	16	TGTGCCAGCAGCCCCGGGACTAGGGGGTCCTACAATGAGCAGTTCTTC	CASSPGTRGSYNEQFF
NA	TRBV28	TRBJ1-6	NA	12	TGTGCCTCGCAGGGATATAATTCACCCCTCCACTTT	CASQGYNSPLHF
NA	TRBV7-2	TRBJ1-5	NA	15	TGTGCCAGCAGCTTAGATCCGGGTGGGGGTCAGCCCCAGCATTTT	CASSLDPGGGQPQHF
NA	TRBV5-1	TRBJ1-1	NA	14	TGCGCCAGCAGTAAGCCAGGGGCGGACACTGAAGCTTTCTTT	CASSKPGADTEAFF
TRBD1	TRBV27	TRBJ1-1	NA	14	TGTGCCAGCAGTTTCCGGACAGGGAACACTGAAGCTTTCTTT	CASSFRTGNTEAFF
TRBD1	TRBV27	TRBJ2-7	NA	15	TGTGCCAGCAGTTTATCTTGGACAGGGACCTACGAGCAGTACTTC	CASSLSWTGTYEQYF
NA	TRBV5-7	TRBJ1-1	NA	13	TGTGCCAGCAGCTTGGGGGGGGGCACTGAAGCTTTCTTT	CASSLGGGTEAFF
TRBD1	TRBV10-3	TRBJ2-5	once	18	TGTGCCATCAGATCCGGGACAGGGACTGGGGGGGAGGAGGAGACCCAGTACTTC	CAIRSGTGTGGEEETQYF
TRBD1	TRBV19	TRBJ2-5	NA	13	TGTGCCAGTAGTAGTACAGGGGGAGAGACCCAGTACTTC	CASSSTGGETQYF
NA	TRBV28	TRBJ1-4	few	12	TGTGCCAGCAGCCTAGGTCGGGAAAAACTGTTTTTT	CASSLGREKLFF
NA	TRBV28	TRBJ1-2	NA	14	TGTGCCAGCAGTAAGGGCCGGGGGACCTATGGCTACACCTTC	CASSKGRGTYGYTF
TRBD1	TRBV19	TRBJ1-1	NA	16	TGTGCCAGTACCAACTACATCGGGACAGGGGACACTGAAGCTTTCTTT	CASTNYIGTGDTEAFF
TRBD2	TRBV7-3	TRBJ2-7	NA	13	TGTGCCAAAACTAGCGGGAGATTACACGAGCAGTACTTC	CAKTSGRLHEQYF
NA	TRBV5-1	TRBJ1-4	NA	14	TGCGCCAGCAGCTTGGCCGGAGTAAATGAAAAACTGTTTTTT	CASSLAGVNEKLFF
NA	TRBV27	TRBJ1-5	once	17	TGTGCCAGCAGTGCCCGATTAGGGTGGTCGAGCAATCAGCCCCAGCATTTT	CASSARLGWSSNQPQHF
NA	TRBV29-1	TRBJ2-7	NA	14	TGCAGCGTTGTGTACCTAGCCCTTCTCGGCGAGCAGTACTTC	CSVVYLALLGEQYF
TRBD2	TRBV4-3	TRBJ2-2	NA	17	TGCGCCAGCAGCCGGCGGGCAGCGGGAGGTTCCACCGGGGAGCTGTTTTTT	CASSRRAAGGSTGELFF
TRBD2	TRBV5-4	TRBJ2-1	NA	15	TGTGCCAGCAGCCCACAGACTAGCGGGAACAATGAGCAGTTCTTC	CASSPQTSGNNEQFF
NA	TRBV15	TRBJ1-3	NA	17	TGTGCCACCAGAGAATTTCGACAGGCTATCTCTGGAAACACCATATATTTT	CATREFRQAISGNTIYF